A single sample gave rise to the 13 T cell receptor beta chains below, sequenced in a study of CD8 T cells in ankylosing spondylitis. MiXCR, applied by TCRdb to the 5' RACE reads, yields one record per CDR3 protein. Of hundreds of thousands of distinct CDR3 sequences in the sample, about 20% were seen once. Sequencing used blood, either unsorted or a sorted T cell fraction (not recorded which). The receptor source for this set is a female donor with ankylosing spondylitis or in good health (not recorded which).

This clonotype came up many times. For the CDR3, the DNA is TGCAGTGCTTACAGGGACTACGAGCAGTACTTC. The encoded protein is CSAYRDYEQYF. The rearrangement joins TRBV20-1 to TRBJ2-7; possibly TRBD1 for D (6 bases). The V gene's germline CDR1 is DFQATT and CDR2 SNEGSKA (reference sequence). This CDR3 has 11 residues. The V gene lost 5 bases and the J gene lost 3 bases, with 8 bases spanning the gap.

The sample holds many counts of this clonotype. V gene TRBV29-1 combines with J gene TRBJ2-3; D may be TRBD2 (6 bases). This CDR3 region has 13 residues. V lost 3 bases and J 0 bases, leaving 7 bases between the germline ends. CDR1 SQVTM and CDR2 ANQGSEA come from the germline V gene. CDR3 loop: CSVDSGSTDTQYF. The DNA of the CDR3 is TGCAGCGTTGACAGCGGGAGCACAGATACGCAGTATTTT.

This chain links TRBV5-1 with TRBJ2-7, with TRBD2 as a possible D gene (6 bases). CDR3 length: 15 residues. Germline V gene lookup returns CDR1 SGHRS and CDR2 YFSETQ. Trimming stripped 4 bases from V and 1 base from J, with 15 bases between. This CDR3 reads CASSPSAGPSYEQYF. CDR3 in DNA: TGCGCCAGCAGCCCGAGCGCGGGGCCTTCCTACGAGCAGTACTTC.

A few counts support this clonotype. The rearrangement links TRBV20-1 to TRBJ2-4, with TRBD1 identical over 7 bases. Germline CDR1 is DFQATT and CDR2 is SNEGSKA (reference sequence). The CDR3 loop spans 13 amino acids. Unmatched junction bases numbered 9, after V lost 7 bases and J lost 6 bases. CDR3: CSDLRQGPNIQYF. The CDR3 nucleotides are TGCAGTGACCTCCGACAGGGCCCAAACATTCAGTACTTC.

This clonotype appeared many times. The J gene is TRBJ2-3, the V gene TRBV4-3; 13 nucleotides match TRBD2. Germline V lookup: CDR1 LGHNA, CDR2 YSLEER. The CDR3 sequence is 17 residues long. V was clipped by 4 bases and J by 1 base; unmatched bases: 5. In DNA, the CDR3 is TGCGCCAGCAGCCTATCTACTAGCGGGAGGGGCACAGATACGCAGTATTTT. It codes for CASSLSTSGRGTDTQYF.

The rearrangement uses TRBV6-1 and TRBJ1-6, with D unclear. V was shortened by 1 base and J by 9 bases, with 10 bases between the two germline ends. This CDR3 is 14 amino acids long. Germline V gene lookup returns CDR1 MNHNS and CDR2 SASEGT. CDR3 loop: CASSEGTIPSPLHF. The DNA for the CDR3 is TGTGCCAGCAGTGAAGGGACCATTCCTTCACCCCTCCACTTT.

The table lists this clonotype with a few counts. The chain links TRBV11-2 to TRBJ1-3; D possibly corresponds to TRBD1 (5 bases). The CDR3 loop spans 14 amino acids. V gave up 2 bases and J gave up 9 bases, with 14 bases separating them. CDR1 is SGHAT, CDR2 FQNNGV, per germline. CDR3 sequence (DNA): TGTGCCAGCAGCTTATCCACCGGGGCTACCACCATATATTTT. Protein: CASSLSTGATTIYF.

This clonotype was counted only a few times. DNA of the CDR3: TGTGCCAGCAGCGCGGGGGTCTTCACTGAAGCTTTCTTT. It specifies CASSAGVFTEAFF. The chain couples TRBV7-2 to TRBJ1-1, with D perhaps matching TRBD1 (5 bases). Germline CDR1 reads SGHTA; CDR2 reads FQGNSA. The germline V and J ends were trimmed by 5 bases and 4 bases, with 11 bases remaining between them. The CDR3 length is 13 residues.

This clonotype showed up just a few times. This rearrangement joins TRBV5-1 to TRBJ1-1; D is undetermined. V was shortened by 2 bases and J by 3 bases, with 14 bases between the two germline ends. Germline V gene data show CDR1 as SGHRS and CDR2 as YFSETQ. CDR3 length equals 15 residues. The CDR3, as DNA: TGCGCCAGCAGCTTCCGGACGGCCGGGGACACTGAAGCTTTCTTT. Its translation is CASSFRTAGDTEAFF.

J is TRBJ2-3 and V is TRBV6-2 or TRBV6-3, with D perhaps TRBD2 (6 bases). The germline CDR1 and CDR2 sequences are MNHEY and SVGEGT. This CDR3 comprises 15 residues. V shed 2 bases and J shed 2 bases, with 11 bases lying between them. CDR3 sequence: CASSYARGSTDTQYF. The DNA for the CDR3 is TGTGCCAGCAGTTACGCGCGGGGATCCACAGATACGCAGTATTTT.

V gene TRBV11-2 combines with J gene TRBJ2-1; TRBD2 agrees at 11 bases. This CDR3 region has 18 residues. Germline CDR1 and CDR2: SGHAT and FQNNGV. J gave up 1 base and V 4 bases, and 9 bases lay outside the gene matches. The CDR3 DNA reads TGTGCCAGCAGCTCGCGGCGGGGACTAGCGGTTTCCTACAATGAGCAGTTCTTC. Protein: CASSSRRGLAVSYNEQFF.

This clonotype came up a few times. The chain employs TRBV11-2 and TRBJ2-3; D is uncertain. Germline loops: CDR1 SGHAT, CDR2 FQNNGV. The CDR3 extends over 15 amino acids. Trimming left V 3 bases short and J 4 bases short, with 14 bases between. The CDR3 coding sequence is TGTGCCAGCAGCTTCCTTAGAGGCGGCGCAGATACGCAGTATTTT. It specifies CASSFLRGGADTQYF.

The J gene is TRBJ2-2, the V gene TRBV7-7; the D is unclear. V lost 2 bases and J 5 bases, leaving 6 bases between the germline ends. The CDR3 is made up of 13 amino acids. CDR1 is SSHAT, CDR2 FNYEAQ, per germline (reference sequence). The chain's CDR3 is CASSLKETGELFF. The CDR3 region has the DNA TGTGCCAGCAGCTTAAAAGAGACCGGGGAGCTGTTTTTT. The full variable domain, its missing parts supplied by reference TRBV7-7 and TRBJ2-2, is GAGVSQSPRYKVTKRGQDVTLRCDPISSHATLYWYQQALGQGPEFLTYFNYEAQPDKSGLPSDRFSAERPEGSISTLTIQRTEQRDSAMYRCASSLKETGELFFGEGSRLTVL.